The source of this TCR beta chain is a study of cytomegalovirus exposure and HLA in healthy donors. Concerning this clone: Its antigen is unidentified.

In the PCR, 60 Vbeta and 13 Jbeta primers were used. Assay: immunoSEQ multiplex PCR; the TCRdb copy retains only in-frame clones and omits some. The data contain about 140,000 clones, 70% to 80% of them singletons. Overall study results and limits: According to a later analysis, most TCR beta chains associated with CMV appeared HLA-restricted. A few chains linked to CMV were shown in vitro to be specific for CMV antigens. When analyzed later, the rates of TCR association showed variation by HLA locus, with DRB1 the most and HLA-C the fewest.

Sequenced input: PBMCs. This TCR derives from a woman aged 40 to 49 in good health and CMV-seropositive.

The DNA for the CDR3 is TGTGCCATCAGTGCAGGAATAGCGGGCAACAATGAGCAGTTCTTC. It translates to CAISAGIAGNNEQFF. This chain joins TRBV10-3 and TRBJ2-1; TRBD2 matches at 7 bases. After removal of 4 bases from V and 5 bases from J, the junction contained 8 bases not matched to a gene. The CDR3 has 15 amino acids. The V gene's germline CDR1 is ENHRY and CDR2 SYGVKD.